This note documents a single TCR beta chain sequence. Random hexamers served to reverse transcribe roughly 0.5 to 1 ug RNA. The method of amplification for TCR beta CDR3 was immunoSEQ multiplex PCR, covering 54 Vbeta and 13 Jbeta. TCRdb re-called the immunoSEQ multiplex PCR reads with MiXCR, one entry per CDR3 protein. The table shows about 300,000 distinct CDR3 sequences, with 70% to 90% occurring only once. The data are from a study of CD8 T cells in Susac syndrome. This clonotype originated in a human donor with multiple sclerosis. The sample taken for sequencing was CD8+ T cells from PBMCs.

DNA for the CDR3: TGCAGTGCTAGTGACTGGGAAACCTACGAGCAGTACTTC. Its translation: CSASDWETYEQYF. The rearrangement joins TRBV20-1 to TRBJ2-7; D call uncertain. This CDR3 spans 13 amino acids. The V gene lost 3 bases and the J gene lost 2 bases, with 11 bases spanning the gap. The germline CDR1 and CDR2 sequences are DFQATT and SNEGSKA (reference sequence).